The clone carrying this T cell receptor (beta chain) was counted at least ten times. Its antigen is still unknown. These data are taken from a study of Graves' ophthalmopathy and Graves' hyperthyroidism. The V and J ends lost 4 bases and 0 bases respectively, with 9 bases between them. Per the germline V gene, CDR1 is SEHNR and CDR2 is FQNEAQ (reference sequence). This CDR3 is 14 amino acids long. In donors with ophthalmopathy, activity was moderate-to-severe, with CAS ≥3, NOSPECS ≥4 and duration under 3 months. The PBMCs used were ones drawn from 9.5 to 10 ml of fresh peripheral blood. Notes on the study in general: In blood appeared most of the expanded thyroid clonotypes whose frequency exceeded 0.001.

CDR3 regions of TCR beta were amplified from RNA transcripts. HTBI-primed first-round RT-PCR preceded second-round multiplex PCR. TCRdb analysed the multiplex PCR reads with MiXCR anew, one entry per CDR3 protein. Of 600,000 to 950,000 distinct CDR3 sequences in the sample, approximately 40% were seen once. This clonotype was sampled from an adult man with Graves' ophthalmopathy. The gene calls are TRBV7-9 and TRBJ2-5; D call uncertain. Sequenced: peripheral blood. CDR3: CASSSRRDQETQYF. CDR3 DNA sequence: TGTGCCAGCAGCTCCAGACGGGACCAAGAGACCCAGTACTTC.